One and the same sample provided the 6 T cell receptor beta chains below, sequenced in a study of blood T cell repertoires in COVID-19. Using immunoSEQ multiplex PCR, the repertoire was profiled, and TCRdb retains in-frame clones only, with some absent. The sample contains roughly 260,000 clones, roughly nine tenths of which appear only once. The specimen sequenced was PBMCs or T cells enriched from blood (not recorded which). Receptor source: a human donor in a cohort exposed to, infected with or recovered from COVID-19 (not recorded which). The donor label of this sample is uncertain.

J is TRBJ1-4 and V is TRBV30; tentatively, D is TRBD1 (6 bases). This CDR3 region has 15 residues. V lost 0 bases to trimming and J lost 3 bases, with 11 bases between them. The V gene's germline CDR1 is GTSNPN and CDR2 SVGIG (reference sequence). The CDR3 here is CAWSVLGAANEKLFF. In DNA, the CDR3 is TGTGCCTGGAGTGTATTGGGGGCGGCTAATGAAAAACTGTTTTTT.

The V call is TRBV18, the J call TRBJ2-3; maybe TRBD2 (5 bases). The CDR3 is made up of 16 amino acids. Trimming took off 0 bases at V and 0 bases at J, with 10 bases between the two ends. Germline assignment: CDR1 KGHSH and CDR2 LQKENI. Written as DNA, the CDR3 is TGTGCCAGCTCACCACCGCTCGGGGTTAGCACAGATACGCAGTATTTT. Translated, it gives CASSPPLGVSTDTQYF.

The chain is built from TRBV4-1 and TRBJ1-1, with TRBD1 as a possible D gene (6 bases). The CDR3 sequence is 16 residues long. CDR1 MGHRA and CDR2 YSYEKL come from the germline V gene. V was shortened by 0 bases and J by 9 bases, with 20 bases between the two germline ends. The CDR3 coding sequence is TGCGCCAGCAGCCAAGATTTTGCAGCCGGGACATCAAAAGCTTTCTTT. As protein: CASSQDFAAGTSKAFF.

The genes are TRBV6-5 and TRBJ1-4; D not certain. The CDR3 contains 15 residues. Trimming removed 0 bases at V and 8 bases at J, with 13 bases between. CDR1 and CDR2 (germline): MNHEY, SVGAGI. The DNA for the CDR3 is TGTGCCAGCAGTTACTCAGCGGGGTCCGGGGAAAAACTGTTTTTT. Protein sequence: CASSYSAGSGEKLFF.

The V call is TRBV7-9, the J call TRBJ2-2; TRBD1 might be the D (5 bases). Germline lookup yields CDR1 SEHNR and CDR2 FQNEAQ (reference sequence). This CDR3 spans 17 amino acids. Trimming took 5 bases from V and 0 from J, leaving 16 bases between them. In DNA form, the CDR3 reads TGTGCCAGCAGCCCACACTGGGGCTACCCGAACACCGGGGAGCTGTTTTTT. Amino acids: CASSPHWGYPNTGELFF.

This clone turned up a few times. The V and J genes are TRBV29-1 and TRBJ1-1; no firm D call. The V gene lost 4 bases and the J gene lost 8 bases, with 17 bases spanning the gap. Germline lookup yields CDR1 SQVTM and CDR2 ANQGSEA. The CDR3 has 13 residues. Here the CDR3 DNA reads TGCAGCGTTGGTTTTCGGTTAACCCCAGAAGCTTTCTTT. Translated, it gives CSVGFRLTPEAFF.